This T cell receptor beta chain originates from a study of Graves' ophthalmopathy and Graves' hyperthyroidism. Study-level points and caveats: Distinction of ophthalmopathy from stable hyperthyroidism by a 13-signature model reached about 87% sensitivity and 75% to 83% specificity.

Amplification from RNA transcripts yielded the TCR beta CDR3 regions. RT-PCR with HTBI primers came first, then second-round multiplex PCR. In TCRdb, the multiplex PCR reads were re-called with MiXCR into one record per CDR3 protein. The top ten hold around 3.3% of the sample, which has approximately 640,000 distinct CDR3 sequences, over 40% seen once. There are 12 residues in the CDR3. Germline V gene lookup returns CDR1 KGHDR and CDR2 SFDVKD. Out of around 10 ml of fresh peripheral blood, PBMCs were obtained. About this clonotype itself: The antigen is unknown. At one boundary the junction diverges from the germline segment, which might be a read error.

The sequencing sample was made of peripheral blood. This TCR was sampled from an adult man with Graves' ophthalmopathy. J is TRBJ2-5 and V is TRBV24-1, with 10 bases that match TRBD1. CDR3 protein: CATSDSGTGEFF. As DNA, the CDR3 is TGTGCCACCAGTGACTCCGGGACAGGGGAGTTCTTC.